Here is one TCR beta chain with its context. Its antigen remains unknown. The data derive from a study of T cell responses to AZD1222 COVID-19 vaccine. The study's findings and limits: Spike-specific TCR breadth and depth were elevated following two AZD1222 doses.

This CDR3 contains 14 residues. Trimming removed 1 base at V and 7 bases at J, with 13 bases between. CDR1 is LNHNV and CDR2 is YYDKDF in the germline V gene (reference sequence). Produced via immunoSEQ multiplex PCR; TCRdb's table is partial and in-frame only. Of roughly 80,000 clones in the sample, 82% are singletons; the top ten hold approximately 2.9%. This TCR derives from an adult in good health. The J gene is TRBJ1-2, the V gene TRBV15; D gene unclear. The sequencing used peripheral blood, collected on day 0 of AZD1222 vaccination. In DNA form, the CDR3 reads TGTGCCACCAGCAGAGGGAGGCAAATTCTTGGCTACACCTTC. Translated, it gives CATSRGRQILGYTF.